This TCR beta chain was captured by sequencing in a study of T cell responses to AZD1222 COVID-19 vaccine. The CDR3 contains 12 residues. Germline CDR1 and CDR2: ENHRY and SYGVKD. Trimming left V 5 bases short and J 8 bases short, with 12 bases between. Study results and limitations: Females outnumbered males among donors, who were mostly white British; clonal diversity was possibly underestimated. Just a handful of AZD1222 recipients were seropositive at baseline.

Using immunoSEQ multiplex PCR, the repertoire was profiled, and TCRdb retains in-frame clones only, with some absent. The sample holds about 120,000 clones, roughly 85% seen once. This clone was observed once. The target antigen is unknown. This sequence joins TRBV10-3 and TRBJ1-1; possible D gene TRBD1, 6 bases. The sample was peripheral blood, taken on day 0 of AZD1222 vaccination. The sequence was obtained from an adult in good health. In DNA, the CDR3 is TGTGCCATCAGTCGAGACAGGCAAGAAGCTTTCTTT. This translates into CAISRDRQEAFF.